Following are 30 T cell receptor beta chains from one sample sequenced in a study of cytomegalovirus exposure and HLA in healthy donors. PCR primers comprised 60 Vbeta and 13 Jbeta primers. Assay used: immunoSEQ multiplex PCR; TCRdb lists only in-frame clones, some missing. The sample includes around 27,000 clones. Sequencing used PBMCs. These receptors came from a man younger than 40 in good health and CMV-seronegative.

The gene calls are TRBV18 and TRBJ2-2; 7 bases align to TRBD2. The germline V gene has CDR1 KGHSH and CDR2 LQKENI. The V and J ends lost 5 bases and 0 bases, in that order; junction bases with no gene match: 9. The CDR3 has 17 residues. This CDR3 is CASSARRLASNTGELFF. Written as DNA, the CDR3 is TGTGCCAGCTCAGCTAGAAGACTAGCCTCGAACACCGGGGAGCTGTTTTTT.

The J gene is TRBJ2-5, the V gene TRBV5-6, with D possibly being TRBD2 (5 bases). The CDR3 sequence is 15 residues long. In germline, CDR1 is SGHDT, CDR2 YYEEEE. The germline V and J ends were trimmed by 0 bases and 1 base, with 10 bases remaining between them. The CDR3 coding sequence is TGTGCCAGCAGCTTGGGGAGGAGACCCCAAGAGACCCAGTACTTC. It codes for CASSLGRRPQETQYF.

The chain couples TRBV27 to TRBJ2-7, with unresolved D. V was pared by 3 bases and J by 1 base, with 7 bases between. The germline gives CDR1 MNHEY, CDR2 SMNVEV (reference sequence). This CDR3 comprises 13 residues. DNA for the CDR3: TGTGCCAGCAGTTTCGCAGGTTCCTACGAGCAGTACTTC. Translated, it gives CASSFAGSYEQYF.

The genes are TRBV7-6 and TRBJ2-3; tentatively, D is TRBD1 (5 bases). CDR3 size: 15 residues. V was cut by 3 bases and J by 4 bases, with 14 bases left in between. The germline V gene has CDR1 SGHVS and CDR2 FNYEAQ. In DNA, the CDR3 is TGTGCCAGCAGCTTTAACGGCAGGGCCCCAGATACGCAGTATTTT. It yields the protein CASSFNGRAPDTQYF.

The chain joins TRBV5-1 to TRBJ1-3; 7 nucleotides agree with TRBD1. The V segment lost 4 bases and the J segment 3 bases; nucleotides outside the gene matches: 7. The CDR3 extends over 15 amino acids. CDR1 and CDR2 (germline): SGHRS, YFSETQ. The CDR3, as DNA: TGCGCCAGCAGCCCCTTCGCAGGGGGTGGAAACACCATATATTTT. Amino acids: CASSPFAGGGNTIYF. The entire variable domain, with the rest obtained from reference TRBV5-1 and TRBJ1-3, is as follows: KAGVTQTPRYLIKTRGQQVTLSCSPISGHRSVSWYQQTPGQGLQFLFEYFSETQRNKGNFPGRFSGRQFSNSRSEMNVSTLELGDSALYLCASSPFAGGGNTIYFGEGSWLTVV.

This chain links TRBV7-2 with TRBJ1-1; D is unresolved. The CDR3 is 14 residues long. The ends were cut back, 5 bases at V and 0 bases at J, with 10 bases in the middle. Germline V CDR1 and CDR2: SGHTA, FQGNSA. The CDR3 DNA is TGTGCCAGCAGCGTACAAGGAGTGAACACTGAAGCTTTCTTT. It yields the protein CASSVQGVNTEAFF. Using reference TRBV7-2 and TRBJ1-1 for the parts outside the CDR3, the full variable domain is GAGVSQSPSNKVTEKGKDVELRCDPISGHTALYWYRQSLGQGLEFLIYFQGNSAPDKSGLPSDRFSAERTGGSVSTLTIQRTQQEDSAVYLCASSVQGVNTEAFFGQGTRLTVV.

The chain is built from TRBV6-1 and TRBJ1-2; no clear D. The V gene lost 3 bases and the J gene lost 8 bases, with 13 bases spanning the gap. Per the germline V gene, CDR1 is MNHNS and CDR2 is SASEGT. The CDR3 totals 13 residues. In DNA, the CDR3 is TGTGCCAGCAGTGAGGGCAGCCTTCCGGGCTACACCTTC. Translating it yields CASSEGSLPGYTF.

CDR3 region: CASSPWTADQPQHF. The DNA for the CDR3 is TGTGCCAGCAGCCCGTGGACAGCGGATCAGCCCCAGCATTTT. The gene calls are TRBV7-2 and TRBJ1-5; TRBD1 is a possible D gene (6 bases). V shed 5 bases and J shed 5 bases, with 13 bases lying between them. The germline V gene encodes CDR1 SGHTA and CDR2 FQGNSA. The CDR3 runs to 14 residues.

The chain recombines TRBV6-5 with TRBJ1-6; 7 bases are a match to TRBD1. The germline V gene has CDR1 MNHEY and CDR2 SVGAGI. The J segment lost 7 bases and the V segment lost 6 bases, leaving 9 bases of the junction unmatched. This CDR3 is built from 15 residues. The CDR3 region has the DNA TGTGCCAGCAGACCAAGGACAGGACTCAATTCACCCCTCCACTTT. This codes for CASRPRTGLNSPLHF.

The chain carries TRBV7-9 and TRBJ2-7; D might be TRBD2 (6 bases). Trimming removed 5 bases from V and 3 bases from J, with 20 bases in between. CDR3 length: 16 residues. Germline V CDR1 and CDR2: SEHNR, FQNEAQ (reference sequence). CDR3 DNA: TGTGCCAGCAGCCTAGGGATTGGGACTGCGGGCTACGAGCAGTACTTC. Translating it yields CASSLGIGTAGYEQYF.

The CDR3 protein is CASTPFGGNGYTF. As DNA, the CDR3 is TGTGCCAGCACCCCCTTTGGAGGAAACGGCTACACCTTC. The chain employs TRBV7-8 and TRBJ1-2, with unresolved D. The CDR3 extends over 13 amino acids. Germline CDR1 and CDR2: SGHVS and FQNEAQ. V shed 7 bases and J shed 8 bases, with 17 bases lying between them. Variable domain in full (rest from reference TRBV7-8 and TRBJ1-2): GAGVSQSPRYKVAKRGQDVALRCDPISGHVSLFWYQQALGQGPEFLTYFQNEAQLDKSGLPSDRFFAERPEGSVSTLKIQRTQQEDSAVYLCASTPFGGNGYTFGSGTRLTVV.

V and J are TRBV12-1 and TRBJ2-5; no DNA check was done on the table's D call, TRBD2. The last part of the DNA fits TRBJ2-7 better; the J call may be wrong. TRBV12-1 is a pseudogene. The CDR3 runs to 15 residues. CDR3 protein: CASSFLGSIVYEQYF. Here the CDR3 DNA reads TGTGCCAGCAGCTTTCTCGGTAGCATCGTCTACGAGCAGTACTTC.

The CDR3: CASCGEAMAYGYTF. CDR3 in DNA: TGTGCCAGCTGTGGAGAGGCCATGGCTTATGGCTACACCTTC. The chain employs TRBV6-1 and TRBJ1-2, with D uncertain. Trimming shortened V by 8 bases and J by 5 bases, and 18 bases separated the two germline ends. This CDR3 region has 14 residues. Germline V gene sequence: CDR1 MNHNS, CDR2 SASEGT.

V gene TRBV28 combines with J gene TRBJ2-7; D is possibly TRBD1 (5 bases). The CDR3 is made up of 11 amino acids. Germline CDR1 is MDHEN and CDR2 is SYDVKM. V was pared by 5 bases and J by 4 bases, with 6 bases between. DNA for the CDR3: TGTGCCAGCAGTCCAGGGTACGAGCAGTACTTC. Protein product: CASSPGYEQYF. The full variable domain, rest sourced from reference TRBV28 and TRBJ2-7, is DVKVTQSSRYLVKRTGEKVFLECVQDMDHENMFWYRQDPGLGLRLIYFSYDVKMKEKGDIPEGYSVSREKKERFSLILESASTNQTSMYLCASSPGYEQYFGPGTRLTVT.

The V and J genes are TRBV6-5 and TRBJ1-4; TRBD1 is a possible D gene (6 bases). V lost 0 bases and J lost 7, with 9 bases in between. CDR3 length: 14 amino acids. CDR1 is MNHEY, CDR2 SVGAGI, per germline. The chain's CDR3 is CASSYSSGVEKLFF. The CDR3, as DNA: TGTGCCAGCAGTTACTCGTCAGGGGTTGAAAAACTGTTTTTT.

V gene TRBV29-1 combines with J gene TRBJ1-3; TRBD1 agrees at 8 bases. V trimming: 1 base; J trimming: 5 bases; junction bases outside the gene matches: 10. This CDR3 has 16 amino acids. CDR1 and CDR2 (germline): SQVTM, ANQGSEA. CDR3 loop: CSVEGEMGQERNTIYF. CDR3 in DNA: TGCAGCGTTGAAGGAGAGATGGGACAGGAACGAAACACCATATATTTT.

The genes are TRBV25-1 and TRBJ1-2; D is possibly TRBD1 (5 bases). The germline CDR1 and CDR2 sequences are MGHDK and SYGVNS. The CDR3 length is 18 residues. Trimming stripped 8 bases from V and 0 bases from J, with 25 bases between. The CDR3 DNA reads TGTGCCAGCGGATCCGTCTCAGTACAGGAGTACCCTAACTATGGCTACACCTTC. It encodes CASGSVSVQEYPNYGYTF.

The V and J genes are TRBV29-1 and TRBJ2-3; 13 positions agree with TRBD2. Looked up from germline, CDR1 is SQVTM and CDR2 is ANQGSEA. The J segment lost 6 bases and the V segment lost 6 bases, leaving 6 bases of the junction unmatched. The CDR3 runs to 14 residues. The CDR3 DNA sequence: TGCAGCGTCCTCCAGACTAGCGGGGGGGATACGCAGTATTTT. Protein sequence: CSVLQTSGGDTQYF.

This chain links TRBV5-1 with TRBJ2-7, with TRBD1 matching over 9 bases. V lost 4 bases, J lost 6 bases, and 8 bases stayed unmatched. The CDR3 sequence is 14 residues long. In germline, CDR1 is SGHRS, CDR2 YFSETQ. This chain's CDR3 is CASSPGQGNGEQYF. CDR3 sequence (DNA): TGCGCCAGCAGCCCGGGACAGGGTAACGGCGAGCAGTACTTC.

This chain joins TRBV29-1 and TRBJ2-1; 9 bases agree with TRBD1. Germline V gene lookup returns CDR1 SQVTM and CDR2 ANQGSEA. V shed 6 bases and J 3 bases; nucleotides not matched to a gene: 6. CDR3 size: 14 residues. CDR3: CSVDHRGLYNEQFF. CDR3 bases: TGCAGCGTCGACCACAGGGGGCTCTACAATGAGCAGTTCTTC.

The chain uses TRBV6-4 and TRBJ2-3; 7 bases match TRBD2. The CDR3 has 14 residues. The germline gives CDR1 MRHNA, CDR2 SNTAGT. V shed 0 bases, J shed 3 bases, and the junction held 0 bases outside the gene matches. The CDR3 DNA is TGTGCCAGCAGTGACTCGGGGGGGACAGATACGCAGTATTTT. It encodes CASSDSGGTDTQYF.

The chain couples TRBV5-1 to TRBJ2-7, with D possibly matching TRBD1 (6 bases). Germline lookup yields CDR1 SGHRS and CDR2 YFSETQ. The CDR3 totals 13 residues. Trimming cost V 4 bases and J 3 bases, with 11 bases left between them. CDR3 nucleotides: TGCGCCAGCAGCGAAACAGGGATCTACGAGCAGTACTTC. This codes for CASSETGIYEQYF.

The chain is built from TRBV5-4 and TRBJ2-1; D might be TRBD1 (7 bases). Trimming cost V 3 bases and J 9 bases, with 19 bases left between them. The germline gives CDR1 SGHNT, CDR2 YYREEE (reference sequence). This CDR3 comprises 15 residues. DNA of the CDR3: TGTGCCAGCAGCTGGAGGGCGAGGGGGCTAGGTGAGCAGTTCTTC. Protein sequence: CASSWRARGLGEQFF.

The chain is built from TRBV4-3 and TRBJ1-2; 8 bases align to TRBD1. Germline loops: CDR1 LGHNA, CDR2 YSLEER. The CDR3 has 17 amino acids. The J segment lost 6 bases and the V segment lost 0 bases, leaving 12 bases of the junction unmatched. The CDR3 reads CASSQDPWTGLADGYTF. In DNA form, the CDR3 reads TGCGCCAGCAGCCAAGACCCATGGACAGGGCTGGCCGATGGCTACACCTTC.

Remarks on this clone: This likely comes from a read error, as the CDR3 has no conserved phenylalanine or tryptophan at its end. The DNA is left out, because the CDR3 cannot be placed on it with certainty; the CDR3 is given as TCRdb lists it. This CDR3 is CASRSTAGPTL. This chain joins TRBV27 and TRBJ2-7; whether TRBD2, the table's D call, matches the DNA was not checked. From germline, CDR1 is MNHEY and CDR2 SMNVEV (reference sequence). The CDR3 spans 11 residues, counting both ends.

The chain combines TRBV2 with TRBJ1-3; a possible D gene is TRBD1 (6 bases). The V gene's germline CDR1 is SNHLY and CDR2 FYNNEI. CDR3 length: 13 residues. Trimming took 7 bases from V and 2 from J, leaving 9 bases between them. In DNA, the CDR3 is TGTGCCAGCATGTCAGGGGCTGGAAACACCATATATTTT. The encoded protein is CASMSGAGNTIYF.

The genes are TRBV25-1 and TRBJ1-1; D uncertain. The CDR3 runs 14 residues. Trimming removed 0 bases from V and 1 base from J, with 6 bases in between. The germline gives CDR1 MGHDK, CDR2 SYGVNS. The CDR3: CASSEYEANTEAFF. The DNA for the CDR3 is TGTGCCAGCAGTGAATATGAGGCGAACACTGAAGCTTTCTTT.

The chain carries TRBV10-3 and TRBJ2-4; TRBD2 matches 7 bases. V dropped 0 bases and J dropped 0; count of bases not matched to a gene: 5. Looked up from germline, CDR1 is ENHRY and CDR2 is SYGVKD. The CDR3 runs 17 residues. CDR3: CAISESGGPLAKNIQYF. CDR3 nucleotides: TGTGCCATCAGTGAGTCGGGAGGGCCCCTAGCCAAAAACATTCAGTACTTC.

V gene TRBV19 combines with J gene TRBJ2-5; D is uncertain. CDR1 is LNHDA, CDR2 SQIVND, per germline (reference sequence). V was cut by 6 bases and J by 4 bases, with 12 bases left in between. The CDR3 is 13 residues long. CDR3 amino acids: CASSPTYSETQYF. CDR3 DNA: TGTGCCAGTAGCCCGACTTATTCAGAGACCCAGTACTTC.

The CDR3 here is CASSLVLDGTMSQDTQYF. CDR3 bases: TGTGCCAGCAGTTTGGTTCTTGACGGGACTATGAGTCAGGATACGCAGTATTTT. The V and J genes are TRBV28 and TRBJ2-3; 7 bases align to TRBD2. Germline values: CDR1 MDHEN, CDR2 SYDVKM. The CDR3 sequence is 18 residues long. Trimming at V came to 3 bases and at J to 6 bases, leaving 18 bases not matched to a gene.